The 23 T cell receptor beta chains below come from one sample, sequenced in a study of T-cell memory formation after mild COVID-19. TCRdb redid the calling of the 5' RACE reads with MiXCR, one entry per CDR3 protein. This table has approximately 350,000 distinct CDR3 sequences, over 13% appearing once. The sample comprised PBMCs or a T cell subset sorted from them (not recorded which). The receptors derive from a man aged 18 to 29 who had mild COVID-19 (a few samples of this study predate the infection). Cell type and time point are not known.

The chain has TRBV20-1 and TRBJ2-3, with TRBD2 matching 15 bases. V trimming: 5 bases; J trimming: 8 bases; junction bases outside the gene matches: 5. The CDR3 totals 14 residues. The germline CDR1 and CDR2 sequences are DFQATT and SNEGSKA (reference sequence). CDR3 in DNA: TGCAGTGCTCCAGGACTAGCGGGGGGGTTTACGCAGTATTTT. It specifies CSAPGLAGGFTQYF.

The V gene is TRBV27, the J gene TRBJ2-3; 7 nucleotides line up with TRBD1. CDR1 and CDR2 from the germline V gene are MNHEY and SMNVEV (reference sequence). The ends lost 6 bases at V and 3 bases at J; junction bases unmatched: 9. The CDR3 is 15 amino acids. The CDR3 region is CASSPDRVRTDTQYF. CDR3 DNA sequence: TGTGCCAGCAGCCCAGACAGGGTTCGTACAGATACGCAGTATTTT.

The chain combines TRBV18 with TRBJ1-1; D call uncertain. The V end lost 2 bases, the J end lost 5 bases, and 15 bases lay between the germline ends. Germline-derived CDR1 and CDR2 are KGHSH and LQKENI. This CDR3 region has 15 residues. The CDR3 loop is CASSPSDTRRTEAFF. CDR3 sequence (DNA): TGTGCCAGCTCACCATCCGACACCCGAAGGACTGAAGCTTTCTTT.

V and J are TRBV4-1 and TRBJ1-4, with a possible D match to TRBD1 (6 bases). Trimming removed 1 base at V and 6 bases at J, with 12 bases between. The germline gives CDR1 MGHRA, CDR2 YSYEKL. The CDR3 spans 15 residues. The CDR3 loop reads CASSQADRSHEKLFF. The CDR3 DNA is TGCGCCAGCAGCCAAGCGGACAGATCACATGAAAAACTGTTTTTT.

This sequence joins TRBV7-3 and TRBJ1-1; D is uncertain. The CDR3 is 15 amino acids. V lost 5 bases and J lost 5, with 18 bases in between. Germline assignment: CDR1 SGHTA and CDR2 FQGTGA. The CDR3 DNA follows: TGTGCCAGCAGCCACCCCGAGGGAGGGAAGACTGAAGCTTTCTTT. Residues: CASSHPEGGKTEAFF.

The CDR3 spells CATSEGWDNQPQHF. DNA of the CDR3: TGTGCCACCAGTGAAGGGTGGGACAATCAGCCCCAGCATTTT. This chain uses TRBV24-1 with TRBJ1-5, with D unresolved. This CDR3 has 14 residues. The ends were cut back, 4 bases at V and 3 bases at J, with 9 bases in the middle. The germline gives CDR1 KGHDR, CDR2 SFDVKD.

A few counts support this clonotype. This sequence joins TRBV6-1 and TRBJ1-1; maybe TRBD1 (5 bases). V gave up 3 bases and J gave up 0 bases, with 8 bases separating them. Germline assignment: CDR1 MNHNS and CDR2 SASEGT. The CDR3 runs to 14 residues. The CDR3 DNA reads as TGTGCCAGCAGTGATAGGGGCGTGAACACTGAAGCTTTCTTT. This sequence encodes CASSDRGVNTEAFF.

The chain recombines TRBV7-2 with TRBJ2-3, with 9 bases identical to TRBD2. There are 18 residues in the CDR3. Per the germline V gene, CDR1 is SGHTA and CDR2 is FQGNSA. V lost 6 bases and J lost 2; bases outside the gene matches: 15. CDR3 protein: CASRLKRGESRDTDTQYF. The CDR3 DNA reads as TGTGCCAGCAGACTAAAGCGGGGGGAATCCAGGGACACAGATACGCAGTATTTT.

This clonotype was detected only a few times. V is TRBV11-2 and J is TRBJ2-1; 8 bases map to TRBD1. V lost 3 bases to trimming and J lost 8 bases; unmatched junction nucleotides: 9. This CDR3 spans 15 amino acids. Germline CDR1 and CDR2: SGHAT and FQNNGV. The chain's CDR3 is CASSFSVTGVYEQFF. As DNA, the CDR3 is TGTGCCAGCAGCTTCTCAGTGACAGGGGTCTATGAGCAGTTCTTC.

The J gene is TRBJ2-1, the V gene TRBV7-9; D is ambiguous. CDR3 length: 14 amino acids. The germline V gene encodes CDR1 SEHNR and CDR2 FQNEAQ (reference sequence). Trimming cost V 1 base and J 6 bases, with 10 bases left between them. The CDR3 DNA follows: TGTGCCAGCAGCTTAGACGGCAATCTCAATGAGCAGTTCTTC. It specifies CASSLDGNLNEQFF.

V usage is TRBV12-3 or TRBV12-4 and J usage is TRBJ2-2; 7 bases align to TRBD1. V shed 5 bases and J 12 bases; nucleotides not matched to a gene: 9. The CDR3 sequence is 13 residues long. The DNA of the CDR3 is TGTGCCAGCAGTACCGGGACAGAGGGAAAGCTGTTTTTT. Its protein is CASSTGTEGKLFF.

This clonotype showed up just a few times. The V call is TRBV5-1, the J call TRBJ2-7, with D possibly being TRBD1 or TRBD2 (5 bases each). The CDR3 contains 15 residues. The germline V gene encodes CDR1 SGHRS and CDR2 YFSETQ. The germline V and J ends were trimmed by 0 bases and 6 bases, with 16 bases remaining between them. The CDR3 DNA reads TGCGCCAGCAGCTTGGATGGGGGTTCAGGGTCCGAGCAGTACGTC. Its protein product is CASSLDGGSGSEQYV.

There are a few counts of this clonotype. The gene calls are TRBV7-9 and TRBJ2-5; D gene ambiguous. The germline V gene encodes CDR1 SEHNR and CDR2 FQNEAQ (reference sequence). The CDR3 is made up of 11 amino acids. Trimming removed 7 bases at V and 5 bases at J, with 8 bases between. This chain's CDR3 is CASKGWETQYF. The DNA of the CDR3 is TGTGCCAGCAAAGGTTGGGAGACCCAGTACTTC.

This clonotype was detected a few times. The chain is built from TRBV3-1 and TRBJ1-1; no clear D gene. Trimming pared 1 base from V and 7 bases from J, leaving 13 bases between. CDR3 size: 14 residues. Per germline, CDR1 LGHDT and CDR2 YNNKEL (reference sequence). The CDR3 bases are TGTGCCAGCAGCCAAGTAGCGGCTTGGGGTGAAGCTTTCTTT. This gives the protein CASSQVAAWGEAFF. Using reference TRBV3-1 and TRBJ1-1 for the parts outside the CDR3, the full variable domain is DTAVSQTPKYLVTQMGNDKSIKCEQNLGHDTMYWYKQDSKKFLKIMFSYNNKELIINETVPNRFSPKSPDKAHLNLHINSLELGDSAVYFCASSQVAAWGEAFFGQGTRLTVV.

The rearrangement uses TRBV11-2 and TRBJ1-2, with D tentatively TRBD1 (6 bases). The CDR3 spans 16 residues. The germline CDR1 and CDR2 sequences are SGHAT and FQNNGV. V was trimmed by 1 base and J by 2 bases, leaving 14 bases between them. CDR3 nucleotide sequence: TGTGCCAGCAGCTTAGTGCCGGGGGGCCTGAACTATGGCTACACCTTC. As protein: CASSLVPGGLNYGYTF.

The chain recombines TRBV10-3 with TRBJ2-5; TRBD1 or TRBD2 may be the D gene (5 bases each). Germline V gene data show CDR1 as ENHRY and CDR2 as SYGVKD. The CDR3 runs to 13 residues. Between the trimmed V and J ends, which lost 5 bases and 2 bases, there was a span of 9 bases. The CDR3 region is CAISRGVQETQYF. The CDR3 DNA sequence: TGTGCCATCAGTAGGGGAGTACAAGAGACCCAGTACTTC.

V and J are TRBV20-1 and TRBJ1-2, with 8 nucleotides matching TRBD1. V lost 5 bases to trimming and J lost 8 bases; unmatched junction nucleotides: 10. Germline assignment: CDR1 DFQATT and CDR2 SNEGSKA (reference sequence). CDR3 size: 13 residues. In DNA form, the CDR3 reads TGCAGTGCTTACGGACAGGGCCTGCGGGGCTACACCTTC. This sequence encodes CSAYGQGLRGYTF.

With respect to this clonotype: Germline and junction disagree at one end, which may indicate a read error. The V gene is TRBV7-9, the J gene TRBJ2-1; no reliable D call. This CDR3 spans 11 amino acids. Germline V gene lookup returns CDR1 SEHNR and CDR2 FQNEAQ (reference sequence). CDR3 coding DNA: TGTGCCAGCATCTTAAACAATGAGCAGTTCTTC. Its translation: CASILNNEQFF.

This clonotype was counted at least ten times. The chain is built from TRBV11-2 and TRBJ2-2; TRBD1 matches at 9 bases. V shed 2 bases and J 0 bases; nucleotides not matched to a gene: 1. Germline V gives CDR1 SGHAT, CDR2 FQNNGV. CDR3 length: 16 amino acids. The CDR3 loop reads CASSLRDRANTGELFF. The CDR3 DNA sequence: TGTGCCAGCAGCTTAAGGGACAGGGCGAACACCGGGGAGCTGTTTTTT.

This sequence joins TRBV20-1 and TRBJ1-3; TRBD1 agrees at 7 bases. With 3 bases clipped from V and 2 bases from J, the junction kept 10 bases outside the gene matches. This CDR3 region has 16 residues. Germline CDR1 and CDR2: DFQATT and SNEGSKA (reference sequence). The CDR3 sequence: CSARSLGQRAGNTIYF. Written as DNA, the CDR3 is TGCAGTGCTAGGTCTCTGGGACAGCGTGCTGGAAACACCATATATTTT.

The chain employs TRBV7-2 and TRBJ1-1; D possibly corresponds to TRBD1 (5 bases). Germline values: CDR1 SGHTA, CDR2 FQGNSA. V was cut by 3 bases and J by 0 bases, with 8 bases left in between. There are 14 residues in the CDR3. CDR3 nucleotides: TGTGCCAGCAGCTTCTGGGGGTTGAACACTGAAGCTTTCTTT. Amino acid sequence: CASSFWGLNTEAFF.

This clonotype has just a few counts. J is TRBJ2-7 and V is TRBV25-1; a weak D match, TRBD1 (5 bases). The CDR3 is 13 residues long. V lost 4 bases, J lost 2 bases, and 9 bases lay in between. Germline loops: CDR1 MGHDK, CDR2 SYGVNS. Written as DNA, the CDR3 is TGTGCCAGCAGTGTAACAGGCACCTACGAGCAGTACTTC. Translated: CASSVTGTYEQYF.

This clonotype was seen more than once but under ten times. V and J are TRBV5-1 and TRBJ1-1, with D unclear. V dropped 0 bases and J dropped 1 base, with 10 bases sitting between them. The CDR3 extends over 15 amino acids. CDR1 and CDR2 from the germline V gene are SGHRS and YFSETQ. Here the CDR3 DNA reads TGCGCCAGCAGCTTGGTTCAGGCAGAGAACACTGAAGCTTTCTTT. It specifies CASSLVQAENTEAFF.